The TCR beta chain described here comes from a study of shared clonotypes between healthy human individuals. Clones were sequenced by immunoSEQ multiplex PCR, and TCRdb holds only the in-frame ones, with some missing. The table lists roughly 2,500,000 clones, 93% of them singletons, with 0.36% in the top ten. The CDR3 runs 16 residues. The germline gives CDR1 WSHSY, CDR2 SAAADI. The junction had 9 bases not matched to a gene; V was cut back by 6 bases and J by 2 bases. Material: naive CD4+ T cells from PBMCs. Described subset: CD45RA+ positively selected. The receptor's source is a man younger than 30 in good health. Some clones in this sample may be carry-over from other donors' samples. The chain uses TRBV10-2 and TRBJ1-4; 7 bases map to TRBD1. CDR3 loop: CASSRQGLRTNEKLFF. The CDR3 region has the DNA TGCGCCAGCAGCAGACAGGGTCTGCGGACTAATGAAAAACTGTTTTTT.